This T cell receptor (beta chain) was recorded in a study of Ad26.COV2.S vaccination and SARS-CoV-2 variants. The CDR3 spans 15 residues. Germline V lookup: CDR1 MNHEY, CDR2 SVGAGI. V shed 4 bases and J 3 bases; nucleotides not matched to a gene: 7. About this clone: The antigen remains unidentified.

Sequencing was performed with immunoSEQ multiplex PCR; in TCRdb, only in-frame clones are kept and a portion is missing. The sample lists around 94,000 clones, 80% occurring once. Regarding the study as a whole: Analyses of TCR breadth and depth may have underestimated total T cell responses.

Sequences were derived from peripheral blood, sampled after recovery from COVID-19. The rearrangement links TRBV6-5 to TRBJ2-5; 8 bases are a match to TRBD2. This TCR derives from a human donor who had recovered from COVID-19. The CDR3 sequence: CASSSVAGREETQYF. DNA for the CDR3: TGTGCCAGCAGTTCAGTAGCGGGGCGCGAAGAGACCCAGTACTTC.